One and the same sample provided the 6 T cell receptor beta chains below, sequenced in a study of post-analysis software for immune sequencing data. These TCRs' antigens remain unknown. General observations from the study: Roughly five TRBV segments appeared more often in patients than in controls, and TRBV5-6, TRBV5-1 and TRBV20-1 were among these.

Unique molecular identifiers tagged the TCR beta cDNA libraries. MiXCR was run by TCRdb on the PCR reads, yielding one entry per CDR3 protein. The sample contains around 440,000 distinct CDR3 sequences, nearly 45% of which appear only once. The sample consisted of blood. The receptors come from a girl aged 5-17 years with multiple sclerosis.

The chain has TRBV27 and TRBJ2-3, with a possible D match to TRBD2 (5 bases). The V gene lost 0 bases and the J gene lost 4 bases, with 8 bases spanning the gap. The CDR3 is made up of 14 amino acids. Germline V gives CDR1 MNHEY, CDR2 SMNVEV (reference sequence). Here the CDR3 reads CASSLSVGADTQYF. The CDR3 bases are TGTGCCAGCAGTTTATCTGTGGGAGCAGATACGCAGTATTTT.

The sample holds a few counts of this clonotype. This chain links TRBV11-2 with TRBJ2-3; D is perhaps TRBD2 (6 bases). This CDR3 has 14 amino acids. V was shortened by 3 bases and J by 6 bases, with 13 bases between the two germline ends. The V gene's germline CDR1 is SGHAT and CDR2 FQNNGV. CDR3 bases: TGTGCCAGCAGCTTTAGTGGGGACTCTGATACGCAGTATTTT. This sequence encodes CASSFSGDSDTQYF.

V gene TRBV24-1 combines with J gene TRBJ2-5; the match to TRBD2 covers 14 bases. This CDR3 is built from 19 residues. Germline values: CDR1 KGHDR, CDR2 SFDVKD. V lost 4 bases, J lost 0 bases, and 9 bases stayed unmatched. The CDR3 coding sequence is TGTGCCACCAGTGAGGACCCCGGGACTAGCGGGAGACACCAAGAGACCCAGTACTTC. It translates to CATSEDPGTSGRHQETQYF.

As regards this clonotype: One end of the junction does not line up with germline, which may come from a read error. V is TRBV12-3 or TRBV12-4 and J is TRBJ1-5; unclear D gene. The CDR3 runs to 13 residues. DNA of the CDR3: TGTGCCAGCACCGGGGATTACAATCAGCCCCAGCAATTT. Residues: CASTGDYNQPQQF.

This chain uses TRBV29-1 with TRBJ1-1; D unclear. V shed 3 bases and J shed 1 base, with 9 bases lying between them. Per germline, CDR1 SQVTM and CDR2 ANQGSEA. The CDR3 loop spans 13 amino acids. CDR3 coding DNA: TGCAGCGTTGAGGACGGCGAGAACACTGAAGCTTTCTTT. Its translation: CSVEDGENTEAFF.

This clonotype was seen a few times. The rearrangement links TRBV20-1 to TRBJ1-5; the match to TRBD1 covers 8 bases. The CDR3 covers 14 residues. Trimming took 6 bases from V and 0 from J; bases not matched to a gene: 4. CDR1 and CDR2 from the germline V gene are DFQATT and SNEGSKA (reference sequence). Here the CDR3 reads CSAADRVSNQPQHF. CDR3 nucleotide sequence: TGCAGTGCAGCGGACAGGGTTAGCAATCAGCCCCAGCATTTT.